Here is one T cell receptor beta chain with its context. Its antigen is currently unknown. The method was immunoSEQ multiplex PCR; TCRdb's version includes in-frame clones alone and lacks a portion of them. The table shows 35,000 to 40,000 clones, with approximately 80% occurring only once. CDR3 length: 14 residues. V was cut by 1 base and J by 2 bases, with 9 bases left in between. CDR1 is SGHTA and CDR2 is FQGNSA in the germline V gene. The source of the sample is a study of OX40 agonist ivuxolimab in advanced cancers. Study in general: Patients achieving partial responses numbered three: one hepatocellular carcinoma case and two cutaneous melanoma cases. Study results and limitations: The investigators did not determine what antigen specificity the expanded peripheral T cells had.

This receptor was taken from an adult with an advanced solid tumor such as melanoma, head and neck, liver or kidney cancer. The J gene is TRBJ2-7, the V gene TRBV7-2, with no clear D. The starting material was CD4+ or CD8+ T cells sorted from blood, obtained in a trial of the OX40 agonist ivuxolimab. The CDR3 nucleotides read TGTGCCAGCAGCTTAGGACAACCGCCCTACGAGCAGTACTTC. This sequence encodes CASSLGQPPYEQYF.